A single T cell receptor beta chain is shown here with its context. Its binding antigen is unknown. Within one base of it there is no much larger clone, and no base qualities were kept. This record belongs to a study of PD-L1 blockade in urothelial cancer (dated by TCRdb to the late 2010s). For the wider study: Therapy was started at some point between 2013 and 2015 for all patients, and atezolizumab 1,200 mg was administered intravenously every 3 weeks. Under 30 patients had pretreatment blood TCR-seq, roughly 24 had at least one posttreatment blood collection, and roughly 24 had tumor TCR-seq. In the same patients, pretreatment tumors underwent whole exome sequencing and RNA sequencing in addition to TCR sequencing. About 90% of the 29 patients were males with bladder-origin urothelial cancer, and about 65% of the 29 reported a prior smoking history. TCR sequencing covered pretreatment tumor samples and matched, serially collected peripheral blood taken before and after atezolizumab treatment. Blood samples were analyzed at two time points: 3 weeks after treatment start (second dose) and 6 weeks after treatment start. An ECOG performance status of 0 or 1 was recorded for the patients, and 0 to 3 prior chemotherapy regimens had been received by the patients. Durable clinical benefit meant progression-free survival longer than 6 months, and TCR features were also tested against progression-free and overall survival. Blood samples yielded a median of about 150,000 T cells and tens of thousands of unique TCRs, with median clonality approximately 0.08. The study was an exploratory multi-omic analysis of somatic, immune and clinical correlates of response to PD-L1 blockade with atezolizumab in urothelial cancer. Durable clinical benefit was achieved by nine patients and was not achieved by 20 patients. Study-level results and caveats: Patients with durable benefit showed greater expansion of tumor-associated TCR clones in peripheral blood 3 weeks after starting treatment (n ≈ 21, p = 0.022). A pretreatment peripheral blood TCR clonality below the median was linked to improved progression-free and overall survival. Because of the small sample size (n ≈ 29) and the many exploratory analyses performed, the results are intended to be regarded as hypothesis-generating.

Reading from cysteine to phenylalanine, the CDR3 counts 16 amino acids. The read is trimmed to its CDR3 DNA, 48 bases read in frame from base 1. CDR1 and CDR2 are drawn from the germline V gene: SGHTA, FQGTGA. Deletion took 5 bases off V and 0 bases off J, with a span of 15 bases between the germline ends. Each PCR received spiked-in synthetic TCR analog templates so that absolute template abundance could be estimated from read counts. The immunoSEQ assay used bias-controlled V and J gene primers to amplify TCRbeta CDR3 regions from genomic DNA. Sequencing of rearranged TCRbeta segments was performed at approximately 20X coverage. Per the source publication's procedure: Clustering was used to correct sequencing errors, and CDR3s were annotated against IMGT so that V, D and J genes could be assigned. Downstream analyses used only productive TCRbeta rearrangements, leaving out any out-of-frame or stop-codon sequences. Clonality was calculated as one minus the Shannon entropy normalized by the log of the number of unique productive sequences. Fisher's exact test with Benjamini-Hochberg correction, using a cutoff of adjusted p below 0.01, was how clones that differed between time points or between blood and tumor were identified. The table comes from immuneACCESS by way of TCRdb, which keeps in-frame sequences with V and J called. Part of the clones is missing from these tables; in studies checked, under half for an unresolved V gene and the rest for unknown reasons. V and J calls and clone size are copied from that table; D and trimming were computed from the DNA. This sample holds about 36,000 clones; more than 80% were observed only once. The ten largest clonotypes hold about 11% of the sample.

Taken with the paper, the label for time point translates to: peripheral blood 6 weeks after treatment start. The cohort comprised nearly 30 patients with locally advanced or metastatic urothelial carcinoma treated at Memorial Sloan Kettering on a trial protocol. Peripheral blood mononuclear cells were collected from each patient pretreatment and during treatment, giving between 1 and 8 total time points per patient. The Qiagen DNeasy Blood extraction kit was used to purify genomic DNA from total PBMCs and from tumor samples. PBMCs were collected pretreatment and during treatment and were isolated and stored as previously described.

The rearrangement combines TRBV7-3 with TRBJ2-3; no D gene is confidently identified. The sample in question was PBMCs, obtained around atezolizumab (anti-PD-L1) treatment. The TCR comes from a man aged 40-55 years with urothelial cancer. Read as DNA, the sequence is TGTGCCAGCAGCCCTGGTGTTGCGCCGAGCACAGATACGCAGTATTTT. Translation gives CASSPGVAPSTDTQYF.